The next 5 T cell receptor beta chains were all read from a single sample in a study of cytomegalovirus exposure and HLA in healthy donors. The PCR made use of 60 Vbeta and 13 Jbeta primers. Profiled with immunoSEQ multiplex PCR; TCRdb holds only in-frame clones, not every one. The sample lists some 130,000 clones, 60% to 85% seen once, with 1.1% to 1.5% in the top ten. The sample comprised PBMCs. These receptors came from a middle-aged woman in good health and CMV-seronegative.

This clone was picked up one time. The CDR3 region has the DNA TGTGCCTGGAGCGATACAGGGTGGAGCACAGATACGCAGTATTTT. It is translated as CAWSDTGWSTDTQYF. This chain uses TRBV30 with TRBJ2-3, with TRBD1 as a possible D gene (6 bases). The V and J ends lost 3 bases and 0 bases respectively, with 13 bases between them. The germline CDR1 and CDR2 sequences are GTSNPN and SVGIG (reference sequence). CDR3 length: 15 residues.

In its sample, this clone was seen once. The rearrangement joins TRBV6-4 to TRBJ1-5; 11 positions agree with TRBD1. The ends lost 6 bases at V and 4 bases at J; junction bases unmatched: 8. The CDR3 covers 16 residues. Germline V gene data show CDR1 as MRHNA and CDR2 as SNTAGT. Here the CDR3 reads CASRNGDRGSNQPQHF. The CDR3 DNA reads as TGTGCCAGCAGGAACGGGGACAGGGGGTCAAATCAGCCCCAGCATTTT.

J is TRBJ1-1 and V is TRBV18; perhaps TRBD1 as D (6 bases). Trimming pared 5 bases from V and 1 base from J, leaving 11 bases between. CDR3 size: 14 residues. The germline CDR1 and CDR2 sequences are KGHSH and LQKENI. This chain's CDR3 is CASSSRDKNTEAFF. DNA for the CDR3: TGTGCCAGCTCATCCCGGGACAAGAACACTGAAGCTTTCTTT.

The rearrangement links TRBV7-3 to TRBJ2-2, with D possibly TRBD1 on 5 matching bases. Trimming removed 5 bases from V and 0 bases from J, with 10 bases in between. CDR3 size: 15 residues. Germline CDR1 is SGHTA and CDR2 is FQGTGA. The CDR3 region is CASSPQGSNTGELFF. In nucleotides, the CDR3 is TGTGCCAGCAGCCCCCAGGGCTCGAACACCGGGGAGCTGTTTTTT.

The chain carries TRBV4-2 and TRBJ2-5; TRBD2 matches at 14 bases. CDR1 LGHNA and CDR2 YNFKEQ come from the germline V gene. Trimming took 1 base from V and 0 from J; bases not matched to a gene: 13. CDR3 length: 21 residues. As DNA, the CDR3 is TGTGCCAGCAGCCAAGGCGCCCCGACTAGCGGGGGGGCCCCGTACCAAGAGACCCAGTACTTC. It specifies CASSQGAPTSGGAPYQETQYF.